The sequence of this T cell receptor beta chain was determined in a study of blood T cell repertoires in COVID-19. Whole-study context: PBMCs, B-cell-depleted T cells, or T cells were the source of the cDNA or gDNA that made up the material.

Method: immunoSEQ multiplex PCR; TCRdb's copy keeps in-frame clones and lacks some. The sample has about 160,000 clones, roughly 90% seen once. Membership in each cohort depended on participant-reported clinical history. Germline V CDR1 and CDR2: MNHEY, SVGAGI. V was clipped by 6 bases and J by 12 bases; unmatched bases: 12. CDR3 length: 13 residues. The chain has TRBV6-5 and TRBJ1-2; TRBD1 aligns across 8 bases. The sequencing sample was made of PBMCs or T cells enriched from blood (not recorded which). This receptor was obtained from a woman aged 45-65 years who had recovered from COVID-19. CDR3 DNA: TGTGCCAGCAGGAGACAGGGGACAGGAGGTGACACCTTC. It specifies CASRRQGTGGDTF.